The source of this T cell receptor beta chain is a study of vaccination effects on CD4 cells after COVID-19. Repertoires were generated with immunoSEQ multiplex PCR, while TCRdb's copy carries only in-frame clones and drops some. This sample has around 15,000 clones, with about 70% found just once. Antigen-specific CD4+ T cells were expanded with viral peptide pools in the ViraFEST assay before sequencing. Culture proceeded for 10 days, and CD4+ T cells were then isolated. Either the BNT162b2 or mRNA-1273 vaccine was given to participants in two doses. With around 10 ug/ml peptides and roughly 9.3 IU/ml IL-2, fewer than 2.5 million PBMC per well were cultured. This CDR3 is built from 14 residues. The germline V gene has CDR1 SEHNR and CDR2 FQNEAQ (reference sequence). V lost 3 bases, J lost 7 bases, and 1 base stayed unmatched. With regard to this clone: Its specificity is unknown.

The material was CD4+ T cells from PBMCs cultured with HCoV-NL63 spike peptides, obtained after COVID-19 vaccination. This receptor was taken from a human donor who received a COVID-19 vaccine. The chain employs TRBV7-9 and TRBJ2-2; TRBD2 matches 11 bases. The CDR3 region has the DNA TGTGCCAGCAGCTTTGGACTAGCGGGCGGGGAGCTGTTTTTT. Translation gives CASSFGLAGGELFF.